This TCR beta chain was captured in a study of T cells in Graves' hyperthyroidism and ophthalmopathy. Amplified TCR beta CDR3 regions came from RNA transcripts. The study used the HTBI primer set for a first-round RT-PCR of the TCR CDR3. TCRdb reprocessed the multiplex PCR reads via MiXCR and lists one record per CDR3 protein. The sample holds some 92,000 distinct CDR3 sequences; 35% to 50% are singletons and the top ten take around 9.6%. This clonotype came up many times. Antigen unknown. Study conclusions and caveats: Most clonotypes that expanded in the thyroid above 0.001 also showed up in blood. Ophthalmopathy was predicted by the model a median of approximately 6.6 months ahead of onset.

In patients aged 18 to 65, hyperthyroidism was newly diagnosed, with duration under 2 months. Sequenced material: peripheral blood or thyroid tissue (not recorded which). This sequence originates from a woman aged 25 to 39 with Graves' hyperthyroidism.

The CDR3 DNA reads TGTGCCAGCAGCAACCACTTGGGCCACGCCAGAGGCTACACCTTC. Protein: CASSNHLGHARGYTF. This rearrangement joins TRBV3-1 to TRBJ1-2; D is unresolved. V lost 5 bases and J lost 8, with 21 bases in between. The CDR3 is 15 residues long. The germline V gene has CDR1 LGHDT and CDR2 YNNKEL (reference sequence).